One and the same sample provided the 19 T cell receptor beta chains below, sequenced in a study of T cells in Graves' hyperthyroidism and ophthalmopathy. Researchers amplified the TCR beta CDR3 regions from RNA transcripts. The TCR CDR3 first-round RT-PCR relied on the HTBI primer set. In TCRdb, the multiplex PCR reads were re-called with MiXCR into one record per CDR3 protein. The sample lists fewer than 350,000 distinct CDR3 sequences; about a sixth were seen once. Sequenced sample: blood. Receptors were obtained from a middle-aged woman with Graves' ophthalmopathy.

The chain carries TRBV20-1 and TRBJ2-7, with D tentatively TRBD2 (6 bases). CDR3 length equals 14 residues. Germline V lookup: CDR1 DFQATT, CDR2 SNEGSKA (reference sequence). V was trimmed by 4 bases and J by 6 bases, leaving 19 bases between them. CDR3 sequence (DNA): TGCAGTGCTACGACGGGACTCCTCTCTGGCGAGCAGTACTTC. Residues: CSATTGLLSGEQYF.

The rearrangement joins TRBV11-1 to TRBJ1-3, with TRBD1 identical over 8 bases. There are 17 residues in the CDR3. Germline-derived CDR1 and CDR2 are SGHAT and FQDESV (reference sequence). The V gene end was trimmed by 5 bases and the J gene end by 2 bases; junction bases not matched to a gene: 11. The CDR3 coding sequence is TGTGCCAGCAGCCTAGGGTCGGGACAGGCCCCTGGAAACACCATATATTTT. It is translated as CASSLGSGQAPGNTIYF.

This clonotype was seen repeatedly, ten times or more. The genes are TRBV19 and TRBJ1-1; D not certain. Germline values: CDR1 LNHDA, CDR2 SQIVND (reference sequence). The CDR3 length is 10 residues. The ends were cut back, 11 bases at V and 10 bases at J, with 14 bases in the middle. CDR3 sequence: CAAAGVRAFF. For the CDR3, the DNA is TGTGCCGCCGCGGGAGTGAGAGCTTTCTTT.

The chain joins TRBV6-5 to TRBJ2-7, with a tentative D call TRBD1 (6 bases). Per germline, CDR1 MNHEY and CDR2 SVGAGI. The CDR3 loop spans 15 amino acids. The germline V and J ends were trimmed by 4 bases and 0 bases, with 13 bases remaining between them. The CDR3 DNA reads as TGTGCCAGCAGTTCAAAACAGGGCCGCTCCTACGAGCAGTACTTC. Protein product: CASSSKQGRSYEQYF.

This chain links TRBV5-1 with TRBJ2-2; 9 positions agree with TRBD2. The CDR3 contains 16 residues. V was clipped by 0 bases and J by 7 bases; unmatched bases: 7. CDR1 and CDR2 (germline): SGHRS, YFSETQ. The CDR3 coding sequence is TGCGCCAGCAGCTTGGACGGCGGGAGGGCCTTCGGGGAGCTGTTTTTT. Protein: CASSLDGGRAFGELFF.

In this sample, this clonotype turned up many times. This chain joins TRBV30 and TRBJ2-2; perhaps TRBD1 as D (6 bases). Trimming took 2 bases from V and 6 from J, leaving 13 bases between them. This CDR3 is built from 14 residues. Germline CDR1 and CDR2: GTSNPN and SVGIG (reference sequence). CDR3 sequence reads: CAWSLTRGAGELFF. The CDR3, as DNA: TGTGCCTGGAGTCTGACCAGGGGTGCCGGGGAGCTGTTTTTT.

This clonotype appeared a few times. V gene TRBV6-2 or TRBV6-3 combines with J gene TRBJ1-5, with D hard to call. V was cut by 10 bases and J by 4 bases, with 11 bases left in between. The CDR3 covers 12 residues. The germline V gene encodes CDR1 MNHEY and CDR2 SVGEGT. This CDR3 reads CATRELNQPQHF. CDR3 bases: TGTGCCACCCGGGAGCTTAATCAGCCCCAGCATTTT.

This clonotype came up many times. The rearrangement uses TRBV20-1 and TRBJ1-3, with D hard to call. The CDR3 length is 13 residues. Deletions cut 3 bases from V and 0 bases from J, with 6 bases between. CDR1 is DFQATT and CDR2 is SNEGSKA in the germline V gene (reference sequence). CDR3 protein: CSARFSSGNTIYF. The CDR3 nucleotides are TGCAGTGCTAGGTTCAGCTCTGGAAACACCATATATTTT.

V gene TRBV27 combines with J gene TRBJ1-6; D is uncertain. The CDR3 covers 14 residues. Trimming removed 4 bases from V and 9 bases from J, with 13 bases in between. Germline V gene data show CDR1 as MNHEY and CDR2 as SMNVEV (reference sequence). This CDR3 is CASSSPGSTSPLHF. The CDR3 DNA follows: TGTGCCAGCAGTTCACCGGGGTCAACTTCACCCCTCCACTTT.

This clonotype occurred many times. V and J are TRBV29-1 and TRBJ2-2; unclear D gene. Between the trimmed V and J ends, which lost 4 bases and 6 bases, there was a span of 9 bases. The CDR3 extends over 12 amino acids. Germline CDR1 SQVTM, CDR2 ANQGSEA. The CDR3, as DNA: TGCAGCGTTGGACATCCGGCCGGGGAGCTGTTTTTT. Translation gives CSVGHPAGELFF.

This clonotype has a count of ten or more. The CDR3 bases are TGTGCCAGCAGCCCCAAGGGGACCGGGGAGCTGTTTTTT. Translated, it gives CASSPKGTGELFF. The rearrangement uses TRBV6-5 and TRBJ2-2; tentatively, D is TRBD1 (5 bases). In germline, CDR1 is MNHEY, CDR2 SVGAGI. V lost 6 bases and J lost 5, with 10 bases in between. The CDR3 consists of 13 residues.

This clonotype appeared many times. This chain uses TRBV7-3 with TRBJ2-7; 9 bases align to TRBD2. The ends lost 3 bases at V and 5 bases at J; junction bases unmatched: 11. Germline CDR1 is SGHTA and CDR2 is FQGTGA. The CDR3 totals 16 residues. The CDR3 loop is CASSFLRSGRLHEQYF. Here the CDR3 DNA reads TGTGCCAGCAGCTTCCTAAGAAGCGGGAGGCTACACGAGCAGTACTTC.

This clonotype showed up many times. This chain links TRBV9 with TRBJ1-1; maybe TRBD1 (5 bases). The CDR3 contains 15 residues. CDR1 and CDR2 from the germline V gene are SGDLS and YYNGEE. V lost 0 bases and J lost 0, with 9 bases in between. DNA for the CDR3: TGTGCCAGCAGCGTAGGTACAGGAATGAACACTGAAGCTTTCTTT. It translates to CASSVGTGMNTEAFF.

Ten or more counts support this clonotype. The J gene is TRBJ2-2, the V gene TRBV6-5; no definite D call. Germline lookup yields CDR1 MNHEY and CDR2 SVGAGI. This CDR3 spans 14 amino acids. Trimming removed 0 bases at V and 7 bases at J, with 9 bases between. This CDR3 reads CASSYSGRVGELFF. The CDR3 DNA is TGTGCCAGCAGTTACTCGGGTCGGGTCGGGGAGCTGTTTTTT.

This clonotype was observed once. The rearrangement uses TRBV6-1 and TRBJ1-1, with D unresolved. Per the germline V gene, CDR1 is MNHNS and CDR2 is SASEGT. V dropped 7 bases and J dropped 7 bases, with 13 bases sitting between them. The CDR3 spans 12 residues. The CDR3 loop reads CASTRTPHEAFF. The CDR3 coding sequence is TGTGCCAGCACCCGGACCCCCCATGAAGCTTTCTTT.

In this sample, this clonotype turned up many times. The rearrangement joins TRBV24-1 to TRBJ2-2; perhaps D is TRBD1 or TRBD2 (5 bases each). The V gene lost 9 bases and the J gene lost 3 bases, with 7 bases spanning the gap. The CDR3 is 12 amino acids. The germline V gene has CDR1 KGHDR and CDR2 SFDVKD. The CDR3 DNA sequence: TGTGCCACCGAGGGGTACACCGGGGAGCTGTTTTTT. Translated: CATEGYTGELFF.

On this clonotype itself: At one end, the junction sequence differs from germline, possibly due to a read error. CDR3 loop: CASSVDRRGYNF. The CDR3 region has the DNA TGTGCCAGCAGCGTGGACAGGCGGGGCTACAACTTC. The chain couples TRBV6-1 to TRBJ1-2, with 7 bases identical to TRBD1. The CDR3 sequence is 12 residues long. Germline V CDR1 and CDR2: MNHNS, SASEGT.

This clonotype showed up just a few times. The chain uses TRBV27 and TRBJ2-5; 11 bases are shared with TRBD2. Germline-derived CDR1 and CDR2 are MNHEY and SMNVEV (reference sequence). J gave up 7 bases and V 6 bases, and 10 bases lay outside the gene matches. This CDR3 region has 15 residues. The CDR3 bases are TGTGCCAGCAGCCGCCGACTAGCGGGGCCTGGGACCCAGTACTTC. It yields the protein CASSRRLAGPGTQYF.

This clonotype was seen ten or more times. It may be a read error: a sequence one base away is much more abundant. This rearrangement joins TRBV28 to TRBJ1-1; tentatively, D is TRBD1 (5 bases). The CDR3 length is 13 residues. Trimming stripped 1 base from V and 10 bases from J, with 13 bases between. The germline gives CDR1 MDHEN, CDR2 SYDVKM. Here the CDR3 reads CASSLFGRGGAFF. The CDR3 DNA reads as TGTGCCAGCAGTTTATTCGGCCGGGGGGGAGCTTTCTTT.